These 13 T cell receptor beta chains came from one sample sequenced in a study of T cell responses to AZD1222 COVID-19 vaccine. Some clones are missing from TCRdb's copy, which holds only in-frame ones; the method was immunoSEQ multiplex PCR. The sample lists about 110,000 clones, approximately 86% seen once, with around 6% in the top ten. The specimen comprised peripheral blood, sampled on day 0 of AZD1222 vaccination. These receptors were obtained from an adult in good health.

The V and J genes are TRBV15 and TRBJ1-2, with a weak D call TRBD1 (5 bases). With 0 bases removed from V and 4 bases from J, the gap between germline ends came to 15 bases. The CDR3 is made up of 16 amino acids. CDR1 and CDR2 (germline): LNHNV, YYDKDF (reference sequence). CDR3: CATSRDRGGLLYGYTF. CDR3 DNA sequence: TGTGCCACCAGCAGAGATCGGGGGGGTCTCCTCTATGGCTACACCTTC.

The chain links TRBV27 to TRBJ2-2, with a possible D match to TRBD2 (5 bases). Per germline, CDR1 MNHEY and CDR2 SMNVEV (reference sequence). This CDR3 contains 16 residues. V was trimmed by 4 bases and J by 0 bases, leaving 12 bases between them. CDR3: CASSSVAGPNTGELFF. The CDR3 nucleotides are TGTGCCAGCAGTTCTGTCGCGGGTCCGAACACCGGGGAGCTGTTTTTT.

The rearrangement links TRBV18 to TRBJ1-1; D unresolved. CDR1 and CDR2 from the germline V gene are KGHSH and LQKENI. The V end lost 2 bases, the J end lost 3 bases, and 10 bases lay between the germline ends. The CDR3 covers 14 residues. CDR3 region: CASSPTWGDTEAFF. In nucleotides, the CDR3 is TGTGCCAGCTCACCAACGTGGGGTGACACTGAAGCTTTCTTT.

This clone has only one observation. The rearrangement joins TRBV6-4 to TRBJ1-1, with D maybe TRBD1 (6 bases). The CDR3 has 15 residues. Germline values: CDR1 MRHNA, CDR2 SNTAGT. V dropped 8 bases and J dropped 2 bases, with 18 bases sitting between them. CDR3 region: CASRTVHRGNTEAFF. The CDR3, as DNA: TGTGCCAGCCGGACAGTCCACCGGGGAAACACTGAAGCTTTCTTT.

The rearrangement joins TRBV28 to TRBJ2-1; no clear D gene. CDR1 is MDHEN, CDR2 SYDVKM, per germline. Trimming left V 2 bases short and J 7 bases short, with 3 bases between. The CDR3 is made up of 11 amino acids. The CDR3 here is CASSLVNEQFF. The CDR3 bases are TGTGCCAGCAGTTTAGTGAATGAGCAGTTCTTC.

This clone was detected once. The chain uses TRBV5-5 and TRBJ1-4, with TRBD1 as a possible D gene (5 bases). V shed 3 bases and J shed 8 bases, with 17 bases lying between them. This CDR3 contains 15 residues. CDR1 is SGHKS and CDR2 is YYEKEE in the germline V gene (reference sequence). The CDR3 coding sequence is TGTGCCAGCAGCTACCTCACCGGGGCTTGGGAAAAACTGTTTTTT. Translating gives CASSYLTGAWEKLFF.

This clone has just one count. The chain has TRBV10-3 and TRBJ2-7; 11 nucleotides line up with TRBD1. Germline lookup yields CDR1 ENHRY and CDR2 SYGVKD. V shed 6 bases, J shed 7 bases, and the junction held 5 bases outside the gene matches. The CDR3 loop spans 13 amino acids. CDR3 in DNA: TGTGCCATCAGGGGGACAGGGGGGTATGAGCAGTACTTC. Its translation is CAIRGTGGYEQYF.

This chain uses TRBV28 with TRBJ2-5; 7 positions match TRBD1. There are 16 residues in the CDR3. V lost 6 bases to trimming and J lost 1 base; unmatched junction nucleotides: 11. Per the germline V gene, CDR1 is MDHEN and CDR2 is SYDVKM. CDR3 in DNA: TGTGCCAGCAGGGGCAGGAGACAGGGAATCCAAGAGACCCAGTACTTC. Translation: CASRGRRQGIQETQYF.

The J gene is TRBJ2-5, the V gene TRBV2; D gene uncertain. Germline V CDR1 and CDR2: SNHLY, FYNNEI. The CDR3 is 13 amino acids. V gave up 3 bases and J gave up 2 bases, with 7 bases separating them. CDR3 sequence reads: CASSEVRQETQYF. The CDR3 coding sequence is TGTGCCAGCAGTGAGGTACGACAAGAGACCCAGTACTTC.

V gene TRBV6-1 combines with J gene TRBJ2-1; 8 nucleotides match TRBD1. Trimming at V came to 3 bases and at J to 15 bases, leaving 10 bases not matched to a gene. The CDR3 length is 13 residues. Germline V gene data show CDR1 as MNHNS and CDR2 as SASEGT. The CDR3 protein is CASSDLSSGTGFF. The CDR3, as DNA: TGTGCCAGCAGTGACCTTTCTTCCGGGACAGGGTTCTTC.

The chain couples TRBV19 to TRBJ2-1; 9 nucleotides align to TRBD2. The CDR3 loop spans 17 amino acids. Germline V gives CDR1 LNHDA, CDR2 SQIVND (reference sequence). V was clipped by 3 bases and J by 6 bases; unmatched bases: 12. DNA for the CDR3: TGTGCCAGTAGTATTCGAGCGGGGGGACCTGTAGGCAATGAGCAGTTCTTC. Translating gives CASSIRAGGPVGNEQFF.

This chain links TRBV2 with TRBJ2-2; no clear D. The CDR3 loop spans 14 amino acids. The germline gives CDR1 SNHLY, CDR2 FYNNEI. Trimming stripped 6 bases from V and 2 bases from J, with 10 bases between. In nucleotides, the CDR3 is TGTGCCAGCAGAGTCGACATTAACACCGGGGAGCTGTTTTTT. This gives the protein CASRVDINTGELFF. Full variable domain (remainder filled in from reference TRBV2 and TRBJ2-2): EPEVTQTPSHQVTQMGQEVILRCVPISNHLYFYWYRQILGQKVEFLVSFYNNEISEKSEIFDDQFSVERPDGSNFTLKIRSTKLEDSAMYFCASRVDINTGELFFGEGSRLTVL.

The chain carries TRBV5-1 and TRBJ1-2; D is possibly TRBD1 (5 bases). The CDR3 length is 14 residues. V was trimmed by 0 bases and J by 5 bases, leaving 11 bases between them. From germline, CDR1 is SGHRS and CDR2 YFSETQ. The DNA of the CDR3 is TGCGCCAGCAGCTTGGACAGGAAAGATTATGGCTACACCTTC. Amino acid sequence: CASSLDRKDYGYTF. Full variable domain (rest looked up from reference TRBV5-1 and TRBJ1-2): KAGVTQTPRYLIKTRGQQVTLSCSPISGHRSVSWYQQTPGQGLQFLFEYFSETQRNKGNFPGRFSGRQFSNSRSEMNVSTLELGDSALYLCASSLDRKDYGYTFGSGTRLTVV.